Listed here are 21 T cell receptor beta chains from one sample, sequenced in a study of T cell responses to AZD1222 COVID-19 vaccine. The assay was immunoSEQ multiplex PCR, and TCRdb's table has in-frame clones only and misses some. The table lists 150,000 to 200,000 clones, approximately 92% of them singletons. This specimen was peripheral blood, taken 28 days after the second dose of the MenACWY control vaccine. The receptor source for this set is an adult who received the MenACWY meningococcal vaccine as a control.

CDR3 protein: CASSFLGLDLHF. In DNA, the CDR3 is TGTGCCAGCAGTTTTCTCGGCTTGGACCTCCACTTT. The J gene is TRBJ1-6, the V gene TRBV27; D call uncertain. V dropped 3 bases and J dropped 15 bases, with 12 bases sitting between them. The CDR3 extends over 12 amino acids. The germline CDR1 and CDR2 sequences are MNHEY and SMNVEV (reference sequence).

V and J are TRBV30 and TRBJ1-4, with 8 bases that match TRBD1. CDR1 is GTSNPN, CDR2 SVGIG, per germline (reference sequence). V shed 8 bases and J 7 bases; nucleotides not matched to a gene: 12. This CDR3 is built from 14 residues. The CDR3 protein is CAGQRTGISEKLFF. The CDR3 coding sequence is TGTGCCGGGCAGAGGACAGGGATAAGTGAAAAACTGTTTTTT.

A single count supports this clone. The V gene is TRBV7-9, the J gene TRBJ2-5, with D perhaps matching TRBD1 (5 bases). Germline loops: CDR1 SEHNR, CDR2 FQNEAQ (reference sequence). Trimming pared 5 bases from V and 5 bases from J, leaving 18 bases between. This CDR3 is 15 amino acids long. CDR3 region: CASSPPAGPTETQYF. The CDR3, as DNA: TGTGCCAGCAGCCCCCCCGCAGGGCCAACGGAGACCCAGTACTTC.

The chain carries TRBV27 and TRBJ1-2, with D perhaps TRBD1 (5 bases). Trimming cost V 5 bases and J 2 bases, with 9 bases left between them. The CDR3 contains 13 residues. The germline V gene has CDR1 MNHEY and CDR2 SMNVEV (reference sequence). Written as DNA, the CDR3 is TGTGCCAGCAGTACAGGAGGGAACTATGGCTACACCTTC. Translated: CASSTGGNYGYTF.

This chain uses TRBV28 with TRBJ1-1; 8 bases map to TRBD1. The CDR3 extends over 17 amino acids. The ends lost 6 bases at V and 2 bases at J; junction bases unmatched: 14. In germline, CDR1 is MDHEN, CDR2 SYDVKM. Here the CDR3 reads CASSILPGTGGNTEAFF. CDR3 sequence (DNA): TGTGCCAGCAGCATCCTTCCCGGTACAGGGGGAAACACTGAAGCTTTCTTT.

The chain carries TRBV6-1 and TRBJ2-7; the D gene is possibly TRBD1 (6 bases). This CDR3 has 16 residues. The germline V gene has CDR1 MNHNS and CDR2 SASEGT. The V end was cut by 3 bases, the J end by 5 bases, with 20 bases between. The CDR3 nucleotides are TGTGCCAGCAGTGACATGGCAGGGGCAATCGACCACGAGCAGTACTTC. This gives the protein CASSDMAGAIDHEQYF.

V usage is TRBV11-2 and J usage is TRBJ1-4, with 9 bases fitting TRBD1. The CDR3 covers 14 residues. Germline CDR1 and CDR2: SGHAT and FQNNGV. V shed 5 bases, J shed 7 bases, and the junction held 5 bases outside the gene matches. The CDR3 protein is CASSPTGGGEKLFF. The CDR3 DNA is TGTGCCAGCAGCCCGACAGGGGGTGGTGAAAAACTGTTTTTT.

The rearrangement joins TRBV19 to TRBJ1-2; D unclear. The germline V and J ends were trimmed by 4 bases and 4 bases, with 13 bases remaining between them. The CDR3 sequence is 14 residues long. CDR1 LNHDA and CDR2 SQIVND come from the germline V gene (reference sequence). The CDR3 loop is CASSRSGTVYGYTF. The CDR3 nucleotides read TGTGCCAGTAGTAGATCCGGAACCGTCTATGGCTACACCTTC.

The CDR3 protein is CASSLAMGGRGYTYEQYF. The CDR3 bases are TGCGCCAGCAGCTTGGCCATGGGCGGGCGCGGCTATACCTACGAGCAGTACTTC. This sequence joins TRBV5-1 and TRBJ2-7, with a possible D match to TRBD2 (5 bases). The CDR3 is 18 residues long. The V end lost 0 bases, the J end lost 2 bases, and 21 bases lay between the germline ends. CDR1 is SGHRS and CDR2 is YFSETQ in the germline V gene.

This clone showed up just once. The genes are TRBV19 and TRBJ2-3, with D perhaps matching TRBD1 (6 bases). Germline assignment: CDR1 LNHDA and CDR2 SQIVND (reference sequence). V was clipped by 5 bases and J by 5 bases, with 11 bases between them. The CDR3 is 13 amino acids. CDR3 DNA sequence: TGTGCCAGTAGTTTCCGGGACATAGATACGCAGTATTTT. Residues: CASSFRDIDTQYF. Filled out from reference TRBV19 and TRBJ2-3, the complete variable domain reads DGGITQSPKYLFRKEGQNVTLSCEQNLNHDAMYWYRQDPGQGLRLIYYSQIVNDFQKGDIAEGYSVSREKKESFPLTVTSAQKNPTAFYLCASSFRDIDTQYFGPGTRLTVL.

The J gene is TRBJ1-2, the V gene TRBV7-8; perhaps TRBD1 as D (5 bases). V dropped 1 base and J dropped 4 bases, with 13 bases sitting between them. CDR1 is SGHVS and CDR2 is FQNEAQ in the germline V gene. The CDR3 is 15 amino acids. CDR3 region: CASSLGAGTLYGYTF. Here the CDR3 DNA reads TGTGCCAGCAGCTTAGGCGCCGGGACCCTCTATGGCTACACCTTC.

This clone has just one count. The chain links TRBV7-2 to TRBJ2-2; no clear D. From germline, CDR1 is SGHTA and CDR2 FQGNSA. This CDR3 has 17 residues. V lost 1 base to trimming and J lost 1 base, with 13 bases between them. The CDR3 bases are TGTGCCAGCAGCTTAGTGTCCCTAACAAAGAACACCGGGGAGCTGTTTTTT. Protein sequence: CASSLVSLTKNTGELFF.

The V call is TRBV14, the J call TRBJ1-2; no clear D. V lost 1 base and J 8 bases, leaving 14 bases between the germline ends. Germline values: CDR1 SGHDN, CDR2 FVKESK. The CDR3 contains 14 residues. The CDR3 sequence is CASSQVGFGFGYTF. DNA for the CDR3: TGTGCCAGCAGCCAAGTTGGGTTCGGTTTCGGCTACACCTTC.

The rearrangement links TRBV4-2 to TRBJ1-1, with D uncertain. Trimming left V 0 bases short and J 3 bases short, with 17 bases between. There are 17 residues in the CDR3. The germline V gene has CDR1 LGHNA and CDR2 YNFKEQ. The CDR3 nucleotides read TGTGCCAGCAGCCAAGATTTGTCTAATGGGTGGTACACTGAAGCTTTCTTT. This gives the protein CASSQDLSNGWYTEAFF.

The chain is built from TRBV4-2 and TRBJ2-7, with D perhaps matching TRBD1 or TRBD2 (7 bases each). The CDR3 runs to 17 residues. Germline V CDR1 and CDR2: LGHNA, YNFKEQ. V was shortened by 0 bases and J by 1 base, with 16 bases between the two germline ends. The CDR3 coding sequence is TGTGCCAGCAGCCAAGATCTGGGAGGGGGCAGTTCCTACGAGCAGTACTTC. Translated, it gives CASSQDLGGGSSYEQYF.

Here the CDR3 DNA reads TGTGCCAGCAGCGCAAGGGACTTGGTCGGGGATTCACCCCTCCACTTT. This sequence encodes CASSARDLVGDSPLHF. The gene calls are TRBV7-6 and TRBJ1-6; possibly TRBD1 for D (5 bases). V dropped 5 bases and J dropped 8 bases, with 19 bases sitting between them. This CDR3 is 16 amino acids long. CDR1 is SGHVS and CDR2 is FNYEAQ in the germline V gene.

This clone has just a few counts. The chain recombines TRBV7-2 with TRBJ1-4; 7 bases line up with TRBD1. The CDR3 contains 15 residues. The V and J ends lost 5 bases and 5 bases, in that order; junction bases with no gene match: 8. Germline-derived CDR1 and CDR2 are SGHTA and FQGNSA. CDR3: CASSPPGTENEKLFF. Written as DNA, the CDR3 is TGTGCCAGCAGCCCCCCCGGGACAGAGAATGAAAAACTGTTTTTT. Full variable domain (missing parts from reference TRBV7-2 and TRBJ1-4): GAGVSQSPSNKVTEKGKDVELRCDPISGHTALYWYRQSLGQGLEFLIYFQGNSAPDKSGLPSDRFSAERTGGSVSTLTIQRTQQEDSAVYLCASSPPGTENEKLFFGSGTQLSVL.

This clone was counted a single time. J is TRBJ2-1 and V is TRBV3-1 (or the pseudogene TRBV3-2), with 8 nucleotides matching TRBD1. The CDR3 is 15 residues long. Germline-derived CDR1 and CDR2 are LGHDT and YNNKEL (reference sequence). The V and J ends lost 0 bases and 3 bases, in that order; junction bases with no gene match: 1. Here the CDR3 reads CASSQDRGLYNEQFF. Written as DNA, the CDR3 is TGTGCCAGCAGCCAAGACAGGGGGCTCTACAATGAGCAGTTCTTC.

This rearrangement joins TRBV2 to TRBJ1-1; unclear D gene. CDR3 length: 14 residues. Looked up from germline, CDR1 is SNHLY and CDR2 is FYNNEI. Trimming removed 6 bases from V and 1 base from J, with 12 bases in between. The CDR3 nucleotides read TGTGCCAGCAGACCAGACGGTGGGAACACTGAAGCTTTCTTT. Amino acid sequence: CASRPDGGNTEAFF. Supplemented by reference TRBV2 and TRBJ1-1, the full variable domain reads EPEVTQTPSHQVTQMGQEVILRCVPISNHLYFYWYRQILGQKVEFLVSFYNNEISEKSEIFDDQFSVERPDGSNFTLKIRSTKLEDSAMYFCASRPDGGNTEAFFGQGTRLTVV.

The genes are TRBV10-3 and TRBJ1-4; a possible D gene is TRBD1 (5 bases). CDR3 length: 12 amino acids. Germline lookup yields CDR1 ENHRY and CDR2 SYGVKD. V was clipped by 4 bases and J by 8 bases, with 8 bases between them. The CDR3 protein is CAISVGGEKLFF. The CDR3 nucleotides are TGTGCCATCAGTGTCGGGGGGGAAAAACTGTTTTTT.

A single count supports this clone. CDR3 region: CSVSRQVNTGELFF. CDR3 DNA: TGCAGCGTCTCGAGACAGGTGAACACCGGGGAGCTGTTTTTT. The rearrangement uses TRBV29-1 and TRBJ2-2, with D possibly TRBD1 on 6 matching bases. V shed 6 bases and J shed 1 base, with 12 bases lying between them. The CDR3 is 14 amino acids. CDR1 and CDR2 (germline): SQVTM, ANQGSEA.